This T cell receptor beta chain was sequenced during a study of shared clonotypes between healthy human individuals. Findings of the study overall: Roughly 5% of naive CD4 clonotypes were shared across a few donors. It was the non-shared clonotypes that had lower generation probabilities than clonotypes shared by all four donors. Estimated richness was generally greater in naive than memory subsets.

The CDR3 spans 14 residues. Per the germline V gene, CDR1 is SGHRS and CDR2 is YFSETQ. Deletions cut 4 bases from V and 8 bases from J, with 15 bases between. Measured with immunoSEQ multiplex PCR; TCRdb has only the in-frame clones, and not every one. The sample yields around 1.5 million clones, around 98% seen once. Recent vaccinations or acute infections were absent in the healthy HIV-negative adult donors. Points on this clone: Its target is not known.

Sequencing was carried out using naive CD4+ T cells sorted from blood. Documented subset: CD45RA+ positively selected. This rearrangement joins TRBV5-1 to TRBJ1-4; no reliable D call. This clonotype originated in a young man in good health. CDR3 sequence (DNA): TGCGCCAGCAGCATTCGTAGGTCTGAAGAAAAACTGTTTTTT. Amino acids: CASSIRRSEEKLFF.